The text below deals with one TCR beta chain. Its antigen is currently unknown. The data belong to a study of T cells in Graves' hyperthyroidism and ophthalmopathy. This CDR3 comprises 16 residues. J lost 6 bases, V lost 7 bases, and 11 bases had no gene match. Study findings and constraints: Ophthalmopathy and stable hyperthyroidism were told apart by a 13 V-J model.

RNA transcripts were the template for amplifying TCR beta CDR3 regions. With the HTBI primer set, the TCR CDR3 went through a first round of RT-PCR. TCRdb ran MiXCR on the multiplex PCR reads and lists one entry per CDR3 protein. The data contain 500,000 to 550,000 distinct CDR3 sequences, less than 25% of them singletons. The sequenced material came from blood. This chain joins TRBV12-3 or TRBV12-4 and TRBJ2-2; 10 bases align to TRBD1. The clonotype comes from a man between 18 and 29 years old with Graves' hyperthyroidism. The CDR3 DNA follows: TGTGCCAGCAAAACCCCCGGGACAGGGGTTTCCGGGGAGCTGTTTTTT. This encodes CASKTPGTGVSGELFF.